This T cell receptor beta chain originates from a study of T-cell reconstitution after alpha-beta-depleted transplantation in children. A TCRbeta library incorporating unique molecular identifiers was prepared. TCRdb recomputed calls from the PCR reads with MiXCR, one row per CDR3 protein. The data show 350,000 to 400,000 distinct CDR3 sequences, about 20% seen once. This clonotype has a handful of counts. One junction end does not reproduce the germline sequence, and a read error may be involved. Germline CDR1 reads SGHTA; CDR2 reads FQGNSA. The CDR3 is made up of 11 amino acids. Sequenced here: PBMCs from the stem cell graft donor, sampled from the stem cell graft. This sequence was found in a human donor who donated a stem cell graft to a child with acute myeloid leukemia. This rearrangement joins TRBV7-2 to TRBJ1-1; possibly TRBD1 for D (6 bases). The CDR3 is CASSLDRTARF. DNA of the CDR3: TGTGCCAGCAGCTTAGACCGGACAGCCCGTTTT.